Each of the 18 T cell receptor beta chains below was sequenced from the same sample in a study of CD8+ T cells in alopecia areata. It was cDNA, reverse transcribed from extracted RNA, that served as the sequencing template. The repertoire was sequenced with immunoSEQ multiplex PCR; TCRdb's copy has only in-frame clones and lacks some. The sample carries 65,000 to 70,000 clones, roughly 60% recorded once. The sample in question was CD8+ T cells sorted from blood, obtained at week 0. The receptors originated from a human donor with alopecia areata.

This clone has more than one count but fewer than ten. This chain connects TRBV6-6 to TRBJ2-2; 7 nucleotides align to TRBD2. V was clipped by 5 bases and J by 8 bases; unmatched bases: 11. The germline V gene has CDR1 MNHNY and CDR2 SVGAGI (reference sequence). This CDR3 spans 15 amino acids. CDR3 loop: CASSHLGGTRGELFF. The CDR3 DNA reads as TGTGCCAGCAGTCATTTGGGAGGGACCAGGGGGGAGCTGTTTTTT.

The table lists this clone with a few counts. The V call is TRBV27, the J call TRBJ2-7, with D possibly being TRBD2 (6 bases). This CDR3 spans 15 amino acids. Germline assignment: CDR1 MNHEY and CDR2 SMNVEV (reference sequence). Trimming cost V 5 bases and J 5 bases, with 19 bases left between them. CDR3 region: CASSPPGVGFNEQYF. In nucleotides, the CDR3 is TGTGCCAGCAGTCCACCGGGGGTAGGGTTTAACGAGCAGTACTTC.

This sequence joins TRBV5-4 and TRBJ2-7; a possible D gene is TRBD2 (6 bases). CDR1 SGHNT and CDR2 YYREEE come from the germline V gene (reference sequence). The CDR3 covers 15 residues. Trimming stripped 1 base from V and 0 bases from J, with 11 bases between. The CDR3 DNA is TGTGCCAGCAGCTTGTTTAGCGGTAGCTCCTACGAGCAGTACTTC. Protein: CASSLFSGSSYEQYF.

This clone was recorded once. This chain links TRBV7-9 with TRBJ2-3; 12 bases fit TRBD2. Germline-derived CDR1 and CDR2 are SEHNR and FQNEAQ (reference sequence). CDR3 size: 16 residues. Unmatched junction bases numbered 4, after V lost 5 bases and J lost 1 base. CDR3 sequence reads: CASSGRLAGGTDTQYF. The CDR3 nucleotides are TGTGCCAGCAGCGGCCGACTAGCGGGGGGCACAGATACGCAGTATTTT.

This chain links TRBV29-1 with TRBJ2-3; D is perhaps TRBD2 (6 bases). The CDR3 contains 14 residues. In germline, CDR1 is SQVTM, CDR2 ANQGSEA. Trimming removed 5 bases from V and 4 bases from J, with 16 bases in between. The CDR3 loop reads CSVTREALADTQYF. The CDR3 region has the DNA TGCAGCGTTACTAGGGAGGCCCTCGCAGATACGCAGTATTTT.

This rearrangement joins TRBV30 to TRBJ2-7; D may match TRBD1 or TRBD2 (6 bases each). Between the trimmed V and J ends, which lost 1 base and 10 bases, there was a span of 17 bases. This CDR3 has 13 residues. CDR1 GTSNPN and CDR2 SVGIG come from the germline V gene (reference sequence). The CDR3 coding sequence is TGTGCCTGGAGTGAGTGGGATGCGGGACAACAGTACTTC. This gives the protein CAWSEWDAGQQYF.

The chain couples TRBV4-1 to TRBJ1-2, with TRBD1 as a possible D gene (5 bases). The CDR3 is made up of 13 amino acids. Germline lookup yields CDR1 MGHRA and CDR2 YSYEKL. Between the trimmed V and J ends, which lost 3 bases and 8 bases, there was a span of 13 bases. CDR3 in DNA: TGCGCCAGCAGCCAGAGTGCCCAGGGAGGCTACACCTTC. It is translated as CASSQSAQGGYTF.

The chain employs TRBV27 and TRBJ2-7; TRBD1 agrees at 8 bases. The CDR3 is 16 amino acids. Trimming removed 5 bases from V and 1 base from J; junction bases left unmatched: 10. From germline, CDR1 is MNHEY and CDR2 SMNVEV (reference sequence). CDR3 sequence reads: CASSPLDREKSYEQYF. Here the CDR3 DNA reads TGTGCCAGCAGTCCTCTGGACAGGGAAAAATCCTACGAGCAGTACTTC.

This clone was seen a few times. V usage is TRBV27 and J usage is TRBJ1-2; D ambiguous. The CDR3 loop spans 13 amino acids. V was clipped by 2 bases and J by 4 bases, with 8 bases between them. CDR1 and CDR2 from the germline V gene are MNHEY and SMNVEV (reference sequence). CDR3 amino acids: CASSLSPRYGYTF. CDR3 coding DNA: TGTGCCAGCAGTTTAAGCCCACGCTATGGCTACACCTTC.

Concerning this clone itself: A clone one base away is much larger, so this may be a read error. DNA for the CDR3: TGTGCCAGCAGCCCTGGGACTAGCGGCTCCGATACGCAGTATTTT. Protein sequence: CASSPGTSGSDTQYF. This sequence joins TRBV5-4 and TRBJ2-3; 11 bases match TRBD2. The CDR3 is 15 residues long. CDR1 is SGHNT, CDR2 YYREEE, per germline (reference sequence). The V gene end was trimmed by 4 bases and the J gene end by 6 bases; junction bases not matched to a gene: 7.

The V and J genes are TRBV7-9 and TRBJ2-1, with D possibly being TRBD2 (6 bases). In germline, CDR1 is SEHNR, CDR2 FQNEAQ (reference sequence). With 4 bases removed from V and 4 bases from J, the gap between germline ends came to 17 bases. This CDR3 is 16 amino acids long. CDR3 DNA: TGTGCCAGCAGCTCCGAGGAGGGAAACTTATACAATGAGCAGTTCTTC. It codes for CASSSEEGNLYNEQFF.

The chain joins TRBV4-3 to TRBJ1-1; D is possibly TRBD1 (5 bases). There are 15 residues in the CDR3. Per germline, CDR1 LGHNA and CDR2 YSLEER. V was clipped by 0 bases and J by 2 bases, with 10 bases between them. CDR3: CASSQDRQGNTEAFF. The CDR3 DNA sequence: TGCGCCAGCAGCCAAGATAGGCAGGGAAACACTGAAGCTTTCTTT.

This chain connects TRBV5-6 to TRBJ2-7; 8 bases are shared with TRBD1. The ends lost 2 bases at V and 6 bases at J; junction bases unmatched: 13. From germline, CDR1 is SGHDT and CDR2 YYEEEE. This CDR3 is built from 16 residues. CDR3 coding DNA: TGTGCCAGCAGCTTAGACAGGGGAGAGTTATCGGTCGAGCAGTACTTC. Translating gives CASSLDRGELSVEQYF.

V is TRBV29-1 and J is TRBJ1-2; D gene unclear. V was cut by 8 bases and J by 8 bases, with 18 bases left in between. Per the germline V gene, CDR1 is SQVTM and CDR2 is ANQGSEA. This CDR3 has 12 residues. The CDR3 spells CSSADGYWGYTF. In DNA, the CDR3 is TGCAGCTCCGCAGACGGATATTGGGGCTACACCTTC.

This clone was observed a few times. The chain employs TRBV4-3 and TRBJ2-3, with D perhaps TRBD1 (6 bases). V was clipped by 4 bases and J by 1 base, with 12 bases between them. The CDR3 extends over 15 amino acids. The germline V gene has CDR1 LGHNA and CDR2 YSLEER. The CDR3 loop reads CASSREGGGTDTQYF. CDR3 DNA: TGCGCCAGCAGCCGAGAAGGGGGAGGCACAGATACGCAGTATTTT.

V is TRBV4-1 and J is TRBJ2-7, with TRBD2 matching over 13 bases. This CDR3 has 17 amino acids. The V gene end was trimmed by 0 bases and the J gene end by 4 bases; junction bases not matched to a gene: 6. Germline lookup yields CDR1 MGHRA and CDR2 YSYEKL. DNA of the CDR3: TGCGCCAGCAGCCAAGAGACTAGCGGGGGGTACCGATACGAGCAGTACTTC. This codes for CASSQETSGGYRYEQYF.

V gene TRBV7-9 combines with J gene TRBJ2-4; D call uncertain. Germline V gives CDR1 SEHNR, CDR2 FQNEAQ (reference sequence). Trimming removed 3 bases from V and 8 bases from J, with 8 bases in between. The CDR3 is made up of 12 amino acids. This chain's CDR3 is CASSFAEDIQYF. As DNA, the CDR3 is TGTGCCAGCAGCTTTGCCGAGGACATTCAGTACTTC.

The rearrangement joins TRBV30 to TRBJ2-5, with a possible D match to TRBD2 (7 bases). Germline lookup yields CDR1 GTSNPN and CDR2 SVGIG (reference sequence). CDR3 length: 19 amino acids. V dropped 8 bases and J dropped 4 bases, with 35 bases sitting between them. In DNA form, the CDR3 reads TGTGCCAGCAGCCGAGCCCCGTGGGGGGCCTCGAGGGAGGGAGAGACCCAGTACTTC. Translated: CASSRAPWGASREGETQYF. Using reference TRBV30 and TRBJ2-5 for the parts outside the CDR3, the full variable domain is SQTIHQWPATLVQPVGSPLSLECTVEGTSNPNLYWYRQAAGRGLQLLFYSVGIGQISSEVPQNLSASRPQDRQFILSSKKLLLSDSGFYLCASSRAPWGASREGETQYFGPGTRLLVL.